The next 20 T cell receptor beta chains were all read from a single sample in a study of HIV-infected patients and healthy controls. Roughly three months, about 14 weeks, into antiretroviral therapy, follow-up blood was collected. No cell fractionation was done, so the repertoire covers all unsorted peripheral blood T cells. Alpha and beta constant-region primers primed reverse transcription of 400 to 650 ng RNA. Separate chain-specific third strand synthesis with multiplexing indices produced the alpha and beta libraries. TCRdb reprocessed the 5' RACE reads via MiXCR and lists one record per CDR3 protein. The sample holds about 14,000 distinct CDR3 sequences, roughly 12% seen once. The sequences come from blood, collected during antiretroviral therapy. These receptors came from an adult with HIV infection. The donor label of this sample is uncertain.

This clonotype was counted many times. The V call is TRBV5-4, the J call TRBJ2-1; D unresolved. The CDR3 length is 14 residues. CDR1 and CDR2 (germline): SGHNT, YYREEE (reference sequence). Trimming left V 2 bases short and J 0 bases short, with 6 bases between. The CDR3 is CASSLHRSYNEQFF. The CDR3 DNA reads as TGTGCCAGCAGCTTACACCGCTCCTACAATGAGCAGTTCTTC.

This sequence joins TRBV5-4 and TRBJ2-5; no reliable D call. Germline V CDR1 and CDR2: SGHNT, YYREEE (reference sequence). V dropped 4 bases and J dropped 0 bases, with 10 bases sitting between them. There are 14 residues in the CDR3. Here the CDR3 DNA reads TGTGCCAGCAGCACCAGACACAACCAAGAGACCCAGTACTTC. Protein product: CASSTRHNQETQYF.

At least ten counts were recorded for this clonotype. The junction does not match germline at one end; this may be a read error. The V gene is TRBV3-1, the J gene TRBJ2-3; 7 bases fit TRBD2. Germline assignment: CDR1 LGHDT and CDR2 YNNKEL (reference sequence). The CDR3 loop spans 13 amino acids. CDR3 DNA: TGTGCCAGCAGCCAAGTCACTAGCGCCTCTCCTGATTTT. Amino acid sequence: CASSQVTSASPDF.

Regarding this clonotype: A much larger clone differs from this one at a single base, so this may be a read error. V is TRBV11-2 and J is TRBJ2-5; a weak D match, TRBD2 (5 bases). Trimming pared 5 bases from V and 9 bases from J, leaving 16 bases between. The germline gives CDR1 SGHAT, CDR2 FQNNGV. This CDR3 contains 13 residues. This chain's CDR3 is CASSVGSQEAQYF. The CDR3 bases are TGTGCCAGCAGCGTCGGGTCCCAGGAGGCCCAGTACTTC. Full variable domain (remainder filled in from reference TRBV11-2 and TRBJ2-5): EAGVAQSPRYKIIEKRQSVAFWCNPISGHATLYWYQQILGQGPKLLIQFQNNGVVDDSQLPKDRFSAERLKGVDSTLKIQPAKLEDSAVYLCASSVGSQEAQYFGPGTRLLVL.

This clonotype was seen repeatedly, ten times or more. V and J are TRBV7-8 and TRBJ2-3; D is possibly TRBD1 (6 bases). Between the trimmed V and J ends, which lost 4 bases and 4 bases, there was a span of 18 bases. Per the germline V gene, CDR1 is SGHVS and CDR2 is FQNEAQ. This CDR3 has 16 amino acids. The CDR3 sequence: CASSSTLQGRSDTQYF. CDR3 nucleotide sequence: TGTGCCAGCAGCTCAACACTACAGGGCAGGTCAGATACGCAGTATTTT. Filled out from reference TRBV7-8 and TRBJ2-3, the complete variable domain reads GAGVSQSPRYKVAKRGQDVALRCDPISGHVSLFWYQQALGQGPEFLTYFQNEAQLDKSGLPSDRFFAERPEGSVSTLKIQRTQQEDSAVYLCASSSTLQGRSDTQYFGPGTRLTVL.

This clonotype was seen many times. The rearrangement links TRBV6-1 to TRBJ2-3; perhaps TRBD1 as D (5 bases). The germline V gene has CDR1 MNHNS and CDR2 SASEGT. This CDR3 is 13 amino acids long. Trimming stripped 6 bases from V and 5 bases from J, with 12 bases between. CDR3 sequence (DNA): TGTGCCAGCAGCGGCGACAGTTTAGATACGCAGTATTTT. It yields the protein CASSGDSLDTQYF.

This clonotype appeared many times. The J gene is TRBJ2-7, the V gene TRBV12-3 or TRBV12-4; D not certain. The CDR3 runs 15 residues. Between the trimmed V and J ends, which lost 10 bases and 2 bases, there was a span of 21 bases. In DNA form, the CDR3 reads TGTGCCATCGGAAACCTGGGCGATCAACCCTACGAGCAGTACTTC. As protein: CAIGNLGDQPYEQYF.

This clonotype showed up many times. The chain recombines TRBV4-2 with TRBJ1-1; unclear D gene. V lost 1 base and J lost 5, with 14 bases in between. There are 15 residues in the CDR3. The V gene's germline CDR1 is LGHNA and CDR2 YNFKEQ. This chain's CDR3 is CASSQVPVIETEAFF. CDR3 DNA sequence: TGTGCCAGCAGCCAAGTGCCAGTAATAGAGACTGAAGCTTTCTTT.

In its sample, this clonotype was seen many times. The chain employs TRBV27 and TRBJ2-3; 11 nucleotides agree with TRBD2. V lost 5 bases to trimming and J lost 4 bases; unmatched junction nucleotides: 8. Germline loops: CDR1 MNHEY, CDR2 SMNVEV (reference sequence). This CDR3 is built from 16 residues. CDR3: CASSQVLAGGADTQYF. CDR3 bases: TGTGCCAGCAGTCAGGTCCTAGCGGGAGGAGCAGATACGCAGTATTTT.

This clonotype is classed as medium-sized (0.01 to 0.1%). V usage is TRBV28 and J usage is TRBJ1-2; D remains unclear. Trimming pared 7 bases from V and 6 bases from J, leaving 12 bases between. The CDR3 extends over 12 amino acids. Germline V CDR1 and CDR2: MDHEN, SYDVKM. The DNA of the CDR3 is TGTGCCAGCACCCTAGGAGGGAATGGCTACACCTTC. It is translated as CASTLGGNGYTF.

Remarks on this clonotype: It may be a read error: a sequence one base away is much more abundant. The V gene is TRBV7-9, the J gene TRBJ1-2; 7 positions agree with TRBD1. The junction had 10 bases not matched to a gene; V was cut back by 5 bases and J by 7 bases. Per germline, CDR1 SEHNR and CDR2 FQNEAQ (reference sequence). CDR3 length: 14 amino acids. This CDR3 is CASSIFGTAVGYTF. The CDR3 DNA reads TGTGCCAGCAGCATATTTGGGACAGCCGTTGGCTACACCTTC.

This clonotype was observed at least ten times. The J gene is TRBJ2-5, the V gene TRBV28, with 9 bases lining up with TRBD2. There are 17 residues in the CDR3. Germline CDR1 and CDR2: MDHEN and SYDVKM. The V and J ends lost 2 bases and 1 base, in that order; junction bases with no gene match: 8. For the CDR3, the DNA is TGTGCCAGCAGTTTAGCGAGGCGGGAGGGGTTCCAAGAGACCCAGTACTTC. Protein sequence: CASSLARREGFQETQYF.

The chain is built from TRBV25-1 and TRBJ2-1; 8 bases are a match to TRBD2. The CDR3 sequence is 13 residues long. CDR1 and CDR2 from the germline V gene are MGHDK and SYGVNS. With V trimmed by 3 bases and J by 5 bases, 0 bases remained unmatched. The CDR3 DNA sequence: TGTGCCAGCAGTGATAGCGGGAACAATGAGCAGTTCTTC. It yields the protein CASSDSGNNEQFF.

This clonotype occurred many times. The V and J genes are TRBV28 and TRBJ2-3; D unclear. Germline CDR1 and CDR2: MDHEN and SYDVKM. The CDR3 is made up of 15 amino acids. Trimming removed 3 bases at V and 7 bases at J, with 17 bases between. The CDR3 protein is CASSLLTVAGYTQYF. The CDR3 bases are TGTGCCAGCAGTTTGTTGACCGTTGCTGGGTATACGCAGTATTTT. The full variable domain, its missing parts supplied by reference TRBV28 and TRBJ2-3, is DVKVTQSSRYLVKRTGEKVFLECVQDMDHENMFWYRQDPGLGLRLIYFSYDVKMKEKGDIPEGYSVSREKKERFSLILESASTNQTSMYLCASSLLTVAGYTQYFGPGTRLTVL.

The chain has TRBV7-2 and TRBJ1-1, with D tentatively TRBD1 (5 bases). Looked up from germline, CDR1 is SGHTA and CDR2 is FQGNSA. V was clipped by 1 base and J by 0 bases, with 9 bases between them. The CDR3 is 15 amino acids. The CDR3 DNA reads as TGTGCCAGCAGCTTAGGACAGTACTTGAACACTGAAGCTTTCTTT. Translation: CASSLGQYLNTEAFF.

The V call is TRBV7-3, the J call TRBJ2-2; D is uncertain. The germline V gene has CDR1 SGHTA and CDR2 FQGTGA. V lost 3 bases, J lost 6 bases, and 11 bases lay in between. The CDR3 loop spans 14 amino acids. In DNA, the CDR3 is TGTGCCAGCAGCTTGGACCCTGGGGCCGGGGAGCTGTTTTTT. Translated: CASSLDPGAGELFF.

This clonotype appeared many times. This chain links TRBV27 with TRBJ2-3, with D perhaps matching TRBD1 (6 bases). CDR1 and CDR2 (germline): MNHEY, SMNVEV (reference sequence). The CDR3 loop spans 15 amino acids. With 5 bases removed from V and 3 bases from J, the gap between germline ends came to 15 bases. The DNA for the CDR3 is TGTGCCAGCAGTCCGTCAGGGGTCGGTACAGATACGCAGTATTTT. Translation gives CASSPSGVGTDTQYF.

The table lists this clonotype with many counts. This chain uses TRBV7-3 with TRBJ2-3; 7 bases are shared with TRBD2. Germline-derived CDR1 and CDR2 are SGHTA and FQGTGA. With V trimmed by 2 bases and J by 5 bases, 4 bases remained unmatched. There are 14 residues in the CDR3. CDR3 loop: CASSLAGVEDTQYF. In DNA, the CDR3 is TGTGCCAGCAGCTTAGCGGGAGTGGAAGATACGCAGTATTTT.

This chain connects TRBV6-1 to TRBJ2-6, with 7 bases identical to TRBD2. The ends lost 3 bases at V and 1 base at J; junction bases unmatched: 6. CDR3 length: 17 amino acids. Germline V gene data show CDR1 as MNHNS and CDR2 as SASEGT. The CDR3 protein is CASSDAGGGSGANVLTF. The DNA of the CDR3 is TGTGCCAGCAGTGACGCTGGGGGGGGATCTGGGGCCAACGTCCTGACTTTC.

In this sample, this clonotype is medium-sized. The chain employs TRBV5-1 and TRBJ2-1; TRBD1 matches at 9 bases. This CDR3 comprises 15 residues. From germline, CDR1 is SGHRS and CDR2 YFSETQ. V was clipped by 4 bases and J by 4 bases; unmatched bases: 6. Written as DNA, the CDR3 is TGCGCCAGCAGCCCGGGACAGGGACAATACAATGAGCAGTTCTTC. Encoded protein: CASSPGQGQYNEQFF.